These T cell receptor beta chains were read from a single sample in a study of blood T cells in healthy people across ages. TCRdb analysed the 5' RACE reads with MiXCR anew, one entry per CDR3 protein. The data show about 1.6 million distinct CDR3 sequences, with about 32% seen just once and approximately 10% held by the top ten. Material for sequencing was blood. The receptors shown here come from a woman in her 30s in good health. Each CDR3 is given with its conserved first and last residue. The order of the fields is V gene, D gene, CDR3 length, clone size, CDR3 protein. D genes are given only for firm matches. Clone size appears in some rows only: once, few, many, or a class for an expanded clone.

>TRBV5-1|NA|14|few
CASSWFGTGEKLFF
>TRBV5-1|NA|15|few
CASRMSGPSTDTQYF
>TRBV12-3/TRBV12-4|NA|14|few
CASTRQANLQGYTF
>TRBV20-1|NA|12|NA
CSARDSEETQYF
>TRBV20-1|TRBD1|17|many
CSARDPGQGALNSPLHF
>TRBV5-1|TRBD2|15|NA
CASSFGSSGTDTRYF
>TRBV29-1|TRBD1|12|NA
CSVEGQGREQFF
>TRBV12-3/TRBV12-4|TRBD2|19|few
CASSPGTSGSAAGANVLTF
>TRBV15|TRBD2|19|NA
CATSRVLGLAGASTDTQYF
>TRBV10-3|TRBD2|15|NA
CAISEITLAAGEQYF
>TRBV14|TRBD1|18|NA
CASSQEGDLGQLQETQYF
>TRBV18|NA|15|NA
CASSLQTSVSYEQYF
>TRBV5-1|TRBD1|14|few
CASSFKGQQETQYF
>TRBV12-3/TRBV12-4|TRBD1|13|NA
CASSTGGASPLHF
>TRBV7-9|TRBD1|15|few
CASSRDRATYNEQFF
>TRBV7-9|TRBD1|14|NA
CASSGDRTQETQYF
>TRBV2|NA|17|few
CASSEIGQGGSNQPQHF
>TRBV20-1|NA|13|few
CSASPQEIYGYTF
>TRBV30|TRBD1|14|few
CASSRGTGDHEQYF
>TRBV4-1|NA|14|NA
CASSQGQERSPLHF
>TRBV27|TRBD2|13|few
CASRTGLANEQYF
>TRBV6-5|NA|14|NA
CASRYGLNTDTQYF
>TRBV6-6|NA|16|NA
CASRGRVIGGANALTF
>TRBV9|NA|13|few
CASSVGGRDTQYF
>TRBV7-6|TRBD2|17|NA
CASSDQNLAGGPRTQYF
>TRBV6-1|TRBD1|15|few
CASSEASGGGYGYTF
>TRBV5-4|NA|14|few
CASGPGLGSDTQYF
>TRBV3-1|NA|17|NA
CASSQGGDRTSYNEQFF
>TRBV6-5|TRBD1|16|few
CASKYTGTGVSYEQYF
>TRBV4-2|TRBD2|17|NA
CASSRELAGVGTYEQYF
>TRBV7-9|NA|14|few
CASSLALSGDEQFF
>TRBV7-9|NA|14|few
CASSLGPVRKTQYF
>TRBV4-1|TRBD1|16|NA
CASSRNDRGANEKLFF
>TRBV29-1|NA|13|few
CSVVPAGDTEAFF
>TRBV20-1|TRBD2|15|few
CSAPRPGTRKETQYF
>TRBV5-4|TRBD1|14|NA
CASSLNQGDYEQYF
>TRBV6-6|NA|12|few
CASTPGNQPQHF
>TRBV4-1|NA|13|NA
CASSQRESYGYTF
>TRBV6-1|NA|14|few
CASTLWETGYEQYF
>TRBV5-5|NA|16|NA
CASSLWVSGGLGGYTF
>TRBV7-2|NA|14|many
CASSRPMGDYGYTF
>TRBV20-1|NA|14|few
CSASPGQSQETQYF
>TRBV7-9|NA|15|once
CASSLVVTNNSPLHF
>TRBV12-3/TRBV12-4|TRBD1|13|few
CASSRDRVGEQYF